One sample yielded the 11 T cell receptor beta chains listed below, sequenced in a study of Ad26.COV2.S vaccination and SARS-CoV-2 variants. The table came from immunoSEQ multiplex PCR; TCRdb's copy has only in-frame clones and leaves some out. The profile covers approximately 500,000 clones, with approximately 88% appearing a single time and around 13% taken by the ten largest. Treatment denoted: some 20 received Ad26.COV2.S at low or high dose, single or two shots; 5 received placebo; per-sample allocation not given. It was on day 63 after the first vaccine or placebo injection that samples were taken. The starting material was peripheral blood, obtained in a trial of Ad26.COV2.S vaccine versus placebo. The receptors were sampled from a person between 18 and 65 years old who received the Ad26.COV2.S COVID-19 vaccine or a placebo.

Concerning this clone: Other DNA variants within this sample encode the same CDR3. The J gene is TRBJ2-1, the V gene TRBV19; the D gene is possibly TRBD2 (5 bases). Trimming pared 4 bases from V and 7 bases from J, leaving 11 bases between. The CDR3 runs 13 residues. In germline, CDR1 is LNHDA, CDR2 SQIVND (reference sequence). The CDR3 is CASSTVRGNEQFF. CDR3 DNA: TGTGCCAGTAGTACTGTGAGAGGGAATGAGCAGTTCTTC.

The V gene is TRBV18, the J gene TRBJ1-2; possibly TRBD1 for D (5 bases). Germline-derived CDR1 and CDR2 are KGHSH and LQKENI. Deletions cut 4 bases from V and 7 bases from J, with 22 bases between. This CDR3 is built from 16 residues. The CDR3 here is CASSRTAGQGSRGYTF. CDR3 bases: TGTGCCAGCTCACGCACAGCGGGGCAGGGATCTCGTGGCTACACCTTC.

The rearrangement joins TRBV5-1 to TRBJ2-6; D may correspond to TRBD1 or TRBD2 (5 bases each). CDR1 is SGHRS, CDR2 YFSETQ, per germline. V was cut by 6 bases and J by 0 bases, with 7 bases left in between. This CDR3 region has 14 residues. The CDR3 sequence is CASIGTSGANVLTF. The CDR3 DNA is TGCGCCAGCATCGGGACCTCTGGGGCCAACGTCCTGACTTTC. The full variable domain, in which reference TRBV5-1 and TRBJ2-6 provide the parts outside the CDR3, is KAGVTQTPRYLIKTRGQQVTLSCSPISGHRSVSWYQQTPGQGLQFLFEYFSETQRNKGNFPGRFSGRQFSNSRSEMNVSTLELGDSALYLCASIGTSGANVLTFGAGSRLTVL.

In nucleotides, the CDR3 is TGTGCCAGCAGCTTATGGGGCTACGAGCAGTACTTC. Translation gives CASSLWGYEQYF. The chain couples TRBV11-2 to TRBJ2-7; D not resolved. CDR3 length: 12 residues. Germline lookup yields CDR1 SGHAT and CDR2 FQNNGV. V was cut by 2 bases and J by 3 bases, with 5 bases left in between.

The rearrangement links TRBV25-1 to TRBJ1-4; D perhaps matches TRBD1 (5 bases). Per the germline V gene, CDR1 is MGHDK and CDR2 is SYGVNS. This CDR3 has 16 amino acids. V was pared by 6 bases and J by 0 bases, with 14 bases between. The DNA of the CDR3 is TGTGCCAGCAGCCGGGGGGTGGGCGCAACTAATGAAAAACTGTTTTTT. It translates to CASSRGVGATNEKLFF.

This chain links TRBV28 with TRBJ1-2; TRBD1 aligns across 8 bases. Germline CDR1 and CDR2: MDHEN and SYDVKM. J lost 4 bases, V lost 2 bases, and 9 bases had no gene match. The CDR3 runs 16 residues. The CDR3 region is CASSLAGDRRVYGYTF. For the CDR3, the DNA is TGTGCCAGCAGTTTAGCTGGGGACAGGCGGGTCTATGGCTACACCTTC.

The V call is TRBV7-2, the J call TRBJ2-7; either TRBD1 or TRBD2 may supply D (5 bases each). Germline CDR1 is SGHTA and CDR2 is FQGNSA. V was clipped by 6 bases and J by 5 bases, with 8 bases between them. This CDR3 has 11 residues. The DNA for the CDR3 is TGTGCCAGCAGTAGAGGGGACGAGCAGTACTTC. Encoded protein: CASSRGDEQYF. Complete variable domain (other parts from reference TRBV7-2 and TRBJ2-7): GAGVSQSPSNKVTEKGKDVELRCDPISGHTALYWYRQSLGQGLEFLIYFQGNSAPDKSGLPSDRFSAERTGGSVSTLTIQRTQQEDSAVYLCASSRGDEQYFGPGTRLTVT.

CDR3 DNA: TGTGCCAGCAGCCAAGAACGCGGGAGGGCCCTCCAGAGGAATGAGCAGTTCTTC. This translates into CASSQERGRALQRNEQFF. The rearrangement links TRBV3-1 (or the pseudogene TRBV3-2) to TRBJ2-1, with 9 nucleotides matching TRBD2. V lost 0 bases, J lost 7 bases, and 13 bases stayed unmatched. Germline CDR1 LGHDT, CDR2 YNNKEL (reference sequence). The CDR3 is 18 amino acids.

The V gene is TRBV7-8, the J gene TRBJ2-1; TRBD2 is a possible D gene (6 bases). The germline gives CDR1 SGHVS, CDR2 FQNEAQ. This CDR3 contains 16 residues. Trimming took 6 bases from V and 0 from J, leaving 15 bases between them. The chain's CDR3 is CASSHLARSSYNEQFF. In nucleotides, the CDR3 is TGTGCCAGCAGTCATCTAGCGAGGAGCTCCTACAATGAGCAGTTCTTC. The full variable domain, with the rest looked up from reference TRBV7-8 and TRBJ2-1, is GAGVSQSPRYKVAKRGQDVALRCDPISGHVSLFWYQQALGQGPEFLTYFQNEAQLDKSGLPSDRFFAERPEGSVSTLKIQRTQQEDSAVYLCASSHLARSSYNEQFFGPGTRLTVL.

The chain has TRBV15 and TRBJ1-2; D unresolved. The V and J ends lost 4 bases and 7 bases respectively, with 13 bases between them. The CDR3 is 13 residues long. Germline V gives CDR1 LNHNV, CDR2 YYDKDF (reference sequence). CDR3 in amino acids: CATSISTRGGYTF. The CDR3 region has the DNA TGTGCCACCAGCATATCGACTCGGGGTGGCTACACCTTC.

The CDR3 region has the DNA TGTGCCAGTAGTATACGTTCGGGACAGACGAACAACTATGGCTACACCTTC. Protein product: CASSIRSGQTNNYGYTF. The chain has TRBV19 and TRBJ1-2, with TRBD1 matching 7 bases. The germline V gene has CDR1 LNHDA and CDR2 SQIVND (reference sequence). The ends lost 2 bases at V and 2 bases at J; junction bases unmatched: 11. The CDR3 runs to 17 residues.